This T cell receptor beta chain was identified during a study of blood T cell repertoires in COVID-19. The wider study: Both acute and convalescent COVID-19 samples were obtained from the United States, Italy and Spain. Nucleic acid was either cDNA or gDNA, and it came from T cells, B-cell-depleted T cells, or PBMCs.

Per germline, CDR1 KGHDR and CDR2 SFDVKD. Germline trimming cut 9 bases from V and 6 bases from J; bases unmatched to any gene: 21. The CDR3 is 17 residues long. Original processing notes: Reference gene primer amplification yielded estimated nucleated cell counts. Some clones are missing from TCRdb's copy, which holds only in-frame ones; the method was immunoSEQ multiplex PCR. That table is the source of V, J and clone size, and D and trimming were worked out from the DNA. The data contain 120,000 to 150,000 clones, 75% to 85% of them singletons. The receptor was isolated from a human donor with acute or convalescent COVID-19. The donor label of this sample is uncertain. Sequenced: peripheral blood. The J gene is TRBJ1-2, the V gene TRBV24-1; 7 bases agree with TRBD1. The CDR3 is CATSHLGQGDDGDGYTF. CDR3 nucleotide sequence: TGTGCCACCTCCCACCTAGGCCAGGGGGACGATGGCGATGGCTACACCTTC.